These T cell receptor beta chains were read from a single sample in a study of identical twins. TCRdb reprocessed the 5' RACE reads with MiXCR, giving one entry per CDR3 protein. This table has approximately 620,000 distinct CDR3 sequences, 8.6% appearing once. This sample also appeared in a second study, on yellow fever vaccine responses in identical twins.

Sequencing used PBMCs. Every receptor here comes from a young woman in good health. The CDR3 runs from the conserved cysteine through the conserved F or W. Fields, in order: clone size, J gene, D gene, V gene, CDR3 protein, CDR3 DNA. D genes are given only for firm matches. Only part of the rows carry a size: once, few, many, or a class if the clone is expanded.

clone size: -
J gene: TRBJ2-3
D gene: -
V gene: TRBV29-1
CDR3 protein: CSVRGAVAVTQYF
CDR3 DNA: TGCAGCGTTAGGGGGGCTGTGGCAGTTACGCAGTATTTT

clone size: few
J gene: TRBJ2-3
D gene: -
V gene: TRBV28
CDR3 protein: CASSNVRTDTQYF
CDR3 DNA: TGTGCCAGCAGCAACGTCCGCACAGATACGCAGTATTTT

clone size: many
J gene: TRBJ2-2
D gene: TRBD1
V gene: TRBV29-1
CDR3 protein: CSVFGQGAVGELFF
CDR3 DNA: TGCAGCGTTTTCGGGCAGGGGGCAGTCGGGGAGCTGTTTTTT

clone size: few
J gene: TRBJ1-2
D gene: TRBD1
V gene: TRBV5-1
CDR3 protein: CASSLGQGAISNYGYTF
CDR3 DNA: TGCGCCAGCAGCTTAGGACAGGGGGCTATTTCCAACTATGGCTACACCTTC

clone size: few
J gene: TRBJ1-4
D gene: -
V gene: TRBV10-3
CDR3 protein: CAISEGSPNEKLFF
CDR3 DNA: TGTGCCATCAGTGAGGGATCCCCTAATGAAAAACTGTTTTTT

clone size: -
J gene: TRBJ2-3
D gene: -
V gene: TRBV29-1
CDR3 protein: CSVPPYEDSGKKDEGTDTQYF
CDR3 DNA: TGCAGCGTCCCCCCCTATGAGGACAGCGGAAAAAAAGACGAAGGCACAGATACGCAGTATTTT

clone size: many
J gene: TRBJ2-5
D gene: -
V gene: TRBV5-5
CDR3 protein: CASSRRPTGQETQYF
CDR3 DNA: TGTGCCAGCAGCAGACGTCCGACGGGGCAAGAGACCCAGTACTTC

clone size: -
J gene: TRBJ1-1
D gene: -
V gene: TRBV3-1
CDR3 protein: CASSPTGVFLEEAFF
CDR3 DNA: TGTGCCAGCAGCCCCACGGGTGTCTTTTTGGAGGAGGCTTTCTTT

clone size: many
J gene: TRBJ2-5
D gene: -
V gene: TRBV12-3/TRBV12-4
CDR3 protein: CASRGLGETQYF
CDR3 DNA: TGTGCCAGCAGGGGGTTGGGGGAGACCCAGTACTTC

clone size: -
J gene: TRBJ2-5
D gene: TRBD2
V gene: TRBV28
CDR3 protein: CASSWTSGGARDGETQYF
CDR3 DNA: TGTGCCAGCAGTTGGACTAGCGGGGGGGCGCGGGATGGAGAGACCCAGTACTTC

clone size: many
J gene: TRBJ2-1
D gene: -
V gene: TRBV12-3/TRBV12-4
CDR3 protein: CASTAQRVSYNEQFF
CDR3 DNA: TGTGCCAGCACCGCCCAACGCGTTTCCTACAATGAGCAGTTCTTC

clone size: -
J gene: TRBJ1-1
D gene: -
V gene: TRBV6-1
CDR3 protein: CASTVGEGTEAFF
CDR3 DNA: TGTGCCAGCACTGTCGGGGAGGGGACTGAAGCTTTCTTT

clone size: -
J gene: TRBJ1-4
D gene: -
V gene: TRBV29-1
CDR3 protein: CSVLSLGGEKLFF
CDR3 DNA: TGCAGCGTTCTTTCCCTGGGAGGAGAAAAACTGTTTTTT

clone size: few
J gene: TRBJ2-5
D gene: TRBD1
V gene: TRBV9
CDR3 protein: CASSPAGTGVQETQYF
CDR3 DNA: TGTGCCAGCAGCCCCGCCGGGACAGGGGTACAAGAGACCCAGTACTTC

clone size: many
J gene: TRBJ2-1
D gene: -
V gene: TRBV29-1
CDR3 protein: CSVGSWYNEQFF
CDR3 DNA: TGCAGCGTGGGTAGTTGGTACAATGAGCAGTTCTTC

clone size: few
J gene: TRBJ2-1
D gene: -
V gene: TRBV10-3
CDR3 protein: CAISESVGYNEQFF
CDR3 DNA: TGTGCCATCAGTGAGTCGGTAGGCTACAATGAGCAGTTCTTC

clone size: -
J gene: TRBJ2-3
D gene: -
V gene: TRBV27
CDR3 protein: CASSSGLVDTQYF
CDR3 DNA: TGTGCCAGCAGTTCGGGACTCGTTGATACGCAGTATTTT

clone size: -
J gene: TRBJ2-7
D gene: -
V gene: TRBV25-1
CDR3 protein: CASSGKGQVGEQYF
CDR3 DNA: TGTGCCAGCAGTGGAAAGGGGCAGGTCGGCGAGCAGTACTTC

clone size: few
J gene: TRBJ1-3
D gene: -
V gene: TRBV20-1
CDR3 protein: CSASRESGNTIYF
CDR3 DNA: TGCAGTGCTAGCAGGGAATCTGGAAACACCATATATTTT

clone size: -
J gene: TRBJ1-2
D gene: -
V gene: TRBV20-1
CDR3 protein: CSVTAYGYTF
CDR3 DNA: TGCAGTGTAACTGCGTATGGCTACACCTTC

clone size: few
J gene: TRBJ2-7
D gene: -
V gene: TRBV5-6
CDR3 protein: CASSSSGRLAYEQYF
CDR3 DNA: TGTGCCAGCAGCTCTTCAGGGAGACTCGCCTACGAGCAGTACTTC

clone size: many
J gene: TRBJ2-5
D gene: -
V gene: TRBV11-2
CDR3 protein: CASSLDRYQETQYF
CDR3 DNA: TGTGCCAGCAGCTTAGATAGGTACCAAGAGACCCAGTACTTC

clone size: many
J gene: TRBJ2-5
D gene: TRBD1
V gene: TRBV4-1
CDR3 protein: CASSQPDRGETQYF
CDR3 DNA: TGCGCCAGCAGCCAACCGGACAGGGGAGAGACCCAGTACTTC

clone size: -
J gene: TRBJ2-6
D gene: -
V gene: TRBV7-9
CDR3 protein: CASSSTVTAGANVLTF
CDR3 DNA: TGTGCCAGCAGCTCAACCGTCACGGCTGGGGCCAACGTCCTGACTTTC

clone size: many
J gene: TRBJ2-1
D gene: -
V gene: TRBV15
CDR3 protein: CATRAGLNEQFF
CDR3 DNA: TGTGCCACCAGAGCCGGCCTTAATGAGCAGTTCTTC

clone size: few
J gene: TRBJ2-1
D gene: -
V gene: TRBV11-1
CDR3 protein: CASSLKTGRAIDEQFF
CDR3 DNA: TGTGCCAGCAGCTTAAAGACAGGGAGGGCGATCGATGAGCAGTTCTTC

clone size: few
J gene: TRBJ2-7
D gene: -
V gene: TRBV5-6
CDR3 protein: CASKDAGPEQYF
CDR3 DNA: TGTGCCAGCAAAGACGCGGGTCCCGAGCAGTACTTC

clone size: few
J gene: TRBJ1-2
D gene: -
V gene: TRBV6-1
CDR3 protein: CASSPVDANYGYTF
CDR3 DNA: TGTGCCAGCAGCCCCGTGGACGCTAACTATGGCTACACCTTC

clone size: few
J gene: TRBJ2-2
D gene: -
V gene: TRBV6-5
CDR3 protein: CASRGLVSHPTGELFF
CDR3 DNA: TGTGCCAGCAGGGGCCTAGTTTCACATCCCACCGGGGAGCTGTTTTTT

clone size: many
J gene: TRBJ2-5
D gene: TRBD2
V gene: TRBV7-9
CDR3 protein: CASSLGGYQETQYF
CDR3 DNA: TGTGCCAGCAGCTTGGGAGGGTACCAAGAGACCCAGTACTTC

clone size: few
J gene: TRBJ2-1
D gene: -
V gene: TRBV6-5
CDR3 protein: CASSYLGTVYNEQFF
CDR3 DNA: TGTGCCAGCAGTTACCTAGGGACCGTTTACAATGAGCAGTTCTTC

clone size: many
J gene: TRBJ2-7
D gene: -
V gene: TRBV12-3/TRBV12-4
CDR3 protein: CASSGPGTGVLEQYF
CDR3 DNA: TGTGCCAGCAGTGGGCCCGGGACTGGGGTGTTGGAGCAGTACTTC

clone size: few
J gene: TRBJ2-1
D gene: -
V gene: TRBV5-1
CDR3 protein: CASRYVLGGNEQFF
CDR3 DNA: TGCGCCAGCCGCTATGTTTTAGGGGGCAATGAGCAGTTCTTC

clone size: many
J gene: TRBJ2-3
D gene: -
V gene: TRBV21-1
CDR3 protein: CASNENLDRAGTDTQYF
CDR3 DNA: TGTGCCAGCAACGAAAATTTGGACAGGGCGGGCACAGATACGCAGTATTTT

clone size: few
J gene: TRBJ2-5
D gene: -
V gene: TRBV6-2/TRBV6-3
CDR3 protein: CASRETQYF
CDR3 DNA: TGTGCCAGCCGAGAGACCCAGTACTTC

clone size: few
J gene: TRBJ2-7
D gene: -
V gene: TRBV7-9
CDR3 protein: CASSLVTSAGEQYF
CDR3 DNA: TGTGCCAGCAGCTTAGTTACGTCCGCCGGCGAGCAGTACTTC

clone size: -
J gene: TRBJ2-3
D gene: -
V gene: TRBV4-1
CDR3 protein: CASSLQGGQGDTQYF
CDR3 DNA: TGCGCCAGCAGCCTACAGGGGGGGCAGGGAGATACGCAGTATTTT

clone size: -
J gene: TRBJ1-3
D gene: -
V gene: TRBV2
CDR3 protein: CASHLRSSGNTIYF
CDR3 DNA: TGTGCCAGTCACCTCAGGAGCTCTGGAAACACCATATATTTT

clone size: -
J gene: TRBJ1-5
D gene: -
V gene: TRBV2
CDR3 protein: CASRFGEVNQPQHF
CDR3 DNA: TGTGCCAGCAGGTTCGGGGAGGTAAATCAGCCCCAGCATTTT

clone size: many
J gene: TRBJ2-5
D gene: TRBD2
V gene: TRBV12-3/TRBV12-4
CDR3 protein: CASSPGLAEGETQYF
CDR3 DNA: TGTGCCAGCAGTCCGGGACTAGCGGAGGGAGAGACCCAGTACTTC

clone size: -
J gene: TRBJ2-1
D gene: -
V gene: TRBV28
CDR3 protein: CASTPQENEQFF
CDR3 DNA: TGTGCCAGCACCCCCCAGGAGAATGAGCAGTTCTTC

clone size: few
J gene: TRBJ2-7
D gene: -
V gene: TRBV28
CDR3 protein: CASSLTGREQYF
CDR3 DNA: TGTGCCAGCAGTTTAACAGGGCGCGAGCAGTACTTC

clone size: many
J gene: TRBJ1-6
D gene: -
V gene: TRBV6-1
CDR3 protein: CASRRGRDDDLGTPLHF
CDR3 DNA: TGTGCCAGCAGAAGGGGAAGGGATGACGACTTGGGGACACCCCTCCACTTT

clone size: many
J gene: TRBJ1-1
D gene: -
V gene: TRBV5-1
CDR3 protein: CASSFTQWAEAFF
CDR3 DNA: TGCGCCAGCAGCTTTACTCAATGGGCTGAAGCTTTCTTT